The 28 T cell receptor beta chains listed next were all sequenced from one sample in a study of blood T cell repertoires in COVID-19. The table came from immunoSEQ multiplex PCR; TCRdb's copy has only in-frame clones and leaves some out. The sample holds 200,000 to 300,000 clones; roughly 80% are singletons and the top ten take roughly 7.4%. Sequencing was performed on peripheral blood. Every receptor here comes from a woman older than 75 with COVID-19, enrolled during active disease.

The chain recombines TRBV4-3 with TRBJ1-2; 10 nucleotides match TRBD1. V lost 0 bases to trimming and J lost 7 bases; unmatched junction nucleotides: 8. The CDR3 sequence is 16 residues long. CDR1 and CDR2 from the germline V gene are LGHNA and YSLEER. CDR3 sequence reads: CASSQDWGQGHRGYTF. The CDR3 DNA is TGCGCCAGCAGCCAAGATTGGGGACAGGGGCATCGTGGCTACACCTTC.

About this clone: This same CDR3 is encoded by further DNA sequences in the sample. This chain uses TRBV29-1 with TRBJ2-7; 11 positions match TRBD2. Per the germline V gene, CDR1 is SQVTM and CDR2 is ANQGSEA. J lost 2 bases, V lost 4 bases, and 1 base had no gene match. This CDR3 is 13 amino acids long. The chain's CDR3 is CSVVAGGTYEQYF. The DNA for the CDR3 is TGCAGCGTTGTAGCGGGGGGGACCTACGAGCAGTACTTC.

The genes are TRBV19 and TRBJ2-7; D not resolved. Germline lookup yields CDR1 LNHDA and CDR2 SQIVND (reference sequence). The CDR3 is 14 amino acids. Between the trimmed V and J ends, which lost 8 bases and 2 bases, there was a span of 16 bases. CDR3 sequence reads: CASAVKDPAYEQYF. In nucleotides, the CDR3 is TGTGCCAGTGCGGTGAAGGATCCAGCCTACGAGCAGTACTTC.

The rearrangement links TRBV4-1 to TRBJ1-2, with TRBD1 matching over 11 bases. Germline V gives CDR1 MGHRA, CDR2 YSYEKL. The CDR3 contains 15 residues. Losses at the gene ends were 4 bases for V and 8 bases for J; bases not matched to a gene: 9. The CDR3 DNA follows: TGCGCCAGCAGCCTTCCGGGACAGGGGGTTGCGGGCTACACCTTC. Translated: CASSLPGQGVAGYTF.

V usage is TRBV4-1 and J usage is TRBJ1-2; D is unclear. The CDR3 sequence is 17 residues long. Germline lookup yields CDR1 MGHRA and CDR2 YSYEKL. V lost 0 bases and J 4 bases, leaving 18 bases between the germline ends. The CDR3 DNA is TGCGCCAGCAGCCAAGATGGATCTCCGACGGGTTCCTATGGCTACACCTTC. Protein product: CASSQDGSPTGSYGYTF.

The CDR3 region has the DNA TGTGCCAGCAGTACACCGGGACTAGCGGGAGATACGCAGTATTTT. Encoded protein: CASSTPGLAGDTQYF. This chain connects TRBV28 to TRBJ2-3; TRBD2 agrees at 12 bases. The trim removed 5 bases at V and 5 bases at J, leaving 5 bases unmatched. The germline CDR1 and CDR2 sequences are MDHEN and SYDVKM. The length of the CDR3 is 15 residues.

The chain is built from TRBV2 and TRBJ1-1, with D unclear. The V end lost 8 bases, the J end lost 5 bases, and 12 bases lay between the germline ends. Germline assignment: CDR1 SNHLY and CDR2 FYNNEI. CDR3 length: 12 amino acids. CDR3 DNA sequence: TGTGCCAGCCATAGAGGGATGACTGAAGCTTTCTTT. This encodes CASHRGMTEAFF.

This chain uses TRBV12-3 or TRBV12-4 with TRBJ1-2; the match to TRBD1 covers 7 bases. This CDR3 spans 12 amino acids. With V trimmed by 6 bases and J by 6 bases, 4 bases remained unmatched. The CDR3 DNA reads TGTGCCAGCAGCCTAGGGGGCCATGGCTACACCTTC. It codes for CASSLGGHGYTF.

J is TRBJ1-5 and V is TRBV9; tentative D call: TRBD1 (6 bases). The germline V gene encodes CDR1 SGDLS and CDR2 YYNGEE. This CDR3 has 14 residues. V lost 2 bases and J lost 7, with 13 bases in between. The CDR3 spells CASSVGGAAQPQHF. The CDR3 DNA reads TGTGCCAGCAGCGTCGGGGGGGCGGCCCAGCCCCAGCATTTT. The whole variable domain, filled in from reference TRBV9 and TRBJ1-5, reads DSGVTQTPKHLITATGQRVTLRCSPRSGDLSVYWYQQSLDQGLQFLIQYYNGEERAKGNILERFSAQQFPDLHSELNLSSLELGDSALYFCASSVGGAAQPQHFGDGTRLSIL.

This chain links TRBV5-6 with TRBJ1-6; 7 bases map to TRBD1. CDR1 and CDR2 from the germline V gene are SGHDT and YYEEEE. V shed 4 bases and J 9 bases; nucleotides not matched to a gene: 10. The CDR3 has 15 amino acids. The CDR3 sequence is CASSPKGAQGSPLHF. Here the CDR3 DNA reads TGTGCCAGCAGCCCAAAGGGGGCGCAGGGTTCACCCCTCCACTTT. Full variable domain (outside the CDR3, taken from reference TRBV5-6 and TRBJ1-6): DAGVTQSPTHLIKTRGQQVTLRCSPKSGHDTVSWYQQALGQGPQFIFQYYEEEERQRGNFPDRFSGHQFPNYSSELNVNALLLGDSALYLCASSPKGAQGSPLHFGNGTRLTVT.

The chain uses TRBV4-2 and TRBJ1-5; D uncertain. Germline-derived CDR1 and CDR2 are LGHNA and YNFKEQ. The CDR3 totals 15 residues. Trimming shortened V by 1 base and J by 6 bases, and 13 bases separated the two germline ends. In nucleotides, the CDR3 is TGTGCCAGCAGCCAAGCTACGCGGGTATGTCAGCCCCAGCATTTT. Amino acids: CASSQATRVCQPQHF.

CDR3 sequence reads: CASSLGGTGQETQYF. CDR3 in DNA: TGCGCCAGCAGCTTGGGGGGCACAGGCCAAGAGACCCAGTACTTC. V usage is TRBV5-1 and J usage is TRBJ2-5, with D possibly matching TRBD1 (5 bases). Germline loops: CDR1 SGHRS, CDR2 YFSETQ. The germline V and J ends were trimmed by 0 bases and 1 base, with 10 bases remaining between them. This CDR3 contains 15 residues.

The rearrangement joins TRBV5-1 to TRBJ1-2; TRBD1 is a possible D gene (6 bases). V lost 6 bases and J 4 bases, leaving 10 bases between the germline ends. Looked up from germline, CDR1 is SGHRS and CDR2 is YFSETQ. The CDR3 totals 12 residues. CDR3 nucleotide sequence: TGCGCCAGCACCGCGGACAGCTATGGCTACACCTTC. This encodes CASTADSYGYTF.

CDR3 residues: CASSQGRGNNEKLFF. CDR3 in DNA: TGTGCCAGCAGCCAGGGGAGGGGGAATAATGAAAAACTGTTTTTT. The V gene is TRBV7-9, the J gene TRBJ1-4; possible D gene TRBD1, 6 bases. The V end lost 5 bases, the J end lost 4 bases, and 14 bases lay between the germline ends. The CDR3 is made up of 15 amino acids. The germline CDR1 and CDR2 sequences are SEHNR and FQNEAQ (reference sequence).

J is TRBJ1-5 and V is TRBV10-3; a weak D match, TRBD1 (6 bases). Trimming left V 3 bases short and J 5 bases short, with 14 bases between. The CDR3 loop spans 15 amino acids. Germline values: CDR1 ENHRY, CDR2 SYGVKD. CDR3 bases: TGTGCCATCAGTGATCCCGGCAGGGGAGATCAGCCCCAGCATTTT. Its translation: CAISDPGRGDQPQHF.

The DNA for the CDR3 is TGCGCCAGCTCGATCTCGGGACTAGTAGGAGAGACCCAGTACTTC. The encoded protein is CASSISGLVGETQYF. The rearrangement joins TRBV4-1 to TRBJ2-5, with 8 bases fitting TRBD2. Germline trimming cut 8 bases from V and 4 bases from J; bases unmatched to any gene: 12. CDR3 size: 15 residues. Germline V gene lookup returns CDR1 MGHRA and CDR2 YSYEKL.

This clone was counted between two and nine times. The chain employs TRBV11-2 and TRBJ2-2; TRBD2 matches 7 bases. Germline assignment: CDR1 SGHAT and CDR2 FQNNGV. There are 15 residues in the CDR3. Trimming took 4 bases from V and 0 from J; bases not matched to a gene: 2. CDR3 residues: CASSSLAANTGELFF. The CDR3, as DNA: TGTGCCAGCAGCTCGCTAGCGGCGAACACCGGGGAGCTGTTTTTT.

This clone has more than one count but fewer than ten. The chain has TRBV6-5 and TRBJ1-2; a weak D match, TRBD1 (6 bases). The germline gives CDR1 MNHEY, CDR2 SVGAGI. V was cut by 8 bases and J by 4 bases, with 14 bases left in between. This CDR3 region has 13 residues. CDR3 coding DNA: TGTGCCAGCGTGGCAGGACAGAGCTATGGCTACACCTTC. Protein product: CASVAGQSYGYTF.

This chain uses TRBV2 with TRBJ1-1, with D unresolved. V shed 6 bases and J shed 6 bases, with 14 bases lying between them. The CDR3 totals 13 residues. From germline, CDR1 is SNHLY and CDR2 FYNNEI. The CDR3 here is CASRDNYGSEAFF. Written as DNA, the CDR3 is TGTGCCAGCAGAGACAATTACGGCTCTGAAGCTTTCTTT. The whole variable domain, remainder taken from reference TRBV2 and TRBJ1-1, is EPEVTQTPSHQVTQMGQEVILRCVPISNHLYFYWYRQILGQKVEFLVSFYNNEISEKSEIFDDQFSVERPDGSNFTLKIRSTKLEDSAMYFCASRDNYGSEAFFGQGTRLTVV.

The table lists this clone with a count of one. The chain carries TRBV2 and TRBJ1-5; D perhaps matches TRBD1 (6 bases). Between the trimmed V and J ends, which lost 5 bases and 4 bases, there was a span of 12 bases. The CDR3 loop spans 14 amino acids. Germline loops: CDR1 SNHLY, CDR2 FYNNEI. In DNA form, the CDR3 reads TGTGCCAGCAGTAAAATTACAGGGAATCAGCCCCAGCATTTT. This codes for CASSKITGNQPQHF.

V usage is TRBV6-5 and J usage is TRBJ2-7, with 9 bases aligning to TRBD2. The CDR3 loop spans 14 amino acids. Germline CDR1 MNHEY, CDR2 SVGAGI. Trimming removed 5 bases from V and 3 bases from J; junction bases left unmatched: 5. DNA of the CDR3: TGTGCCAGCAGTCCCGGGACTAGCATCTACGAGCAGTACTTC. Its translation: CASSPGTSIYEQYF.

V usage is TRBV7-2 and J usage is TRBJ1-5; tentatively, D is TRBD1 (6 bases). Trimming took 5 bases from V and 5 from J, leaving 16 bases between them. CDR3 length equals 15 residues. CDR1 and CDR2 from the germline V gene are SGHTA and FQGNSA. CDR3 coding DNA: TGTGCCAGCAGCCCCCAGGGGTCTACTTATCAGCCCCAGCATTTT. This codes for CASSPQGSTYQPQHF.

The chain employs TRBV24-1 and TRBJ2-2, with TRBD2 matching over 9 bases. This CDR3 is built from 16 residues. Germline lookup yields CDR1 KGHDR and CDR2 SFDVKD. With V trimmed by 1 base and J by 5 bases, 4 bases remained unmatched. The CDR3 bases are TGTGCCACCAGTGATTTCCGTAGCGGGAGAACCGGGGAGCTGTTTTTT. Amino acids: CATSDFRSGRTGELFF.

The J gene is TRBJ1-1, the V gene TRBV7-9; D is ambiguous. The CDR3 sequence is 13 residues long. Germline CDR1 is SEHNR and CDR2 is FQNEAQ (reference sequence). Trimming left V 5 bases short and J 3 bases short, with 10 bases between. CDR3 amino acids: CASSPRLYTEAFF. CDR3 DNA sequence: TGTGCCAGCAGCCCCCGACTATACACTGAAGCTTTCTTT.

Concerning this clone itself: One end of the junction fails to match germline, which may point to a read error. CDR3 loop: CASRQGGTGGPNTEAFF. The CDR3 nucleotides are TGTGCCAGCAGACAAGGAGGGACAGGGGGCCCGAACACTGAAGCTTTCTTT. The chain employs TRBV14 and TRBJ1-1, with 12 bases that match TRBD1. The CDR3 is 17 residues long. Germline-derived CDR1 and CDR2 are SGHDN and FVKESK.

The chain has TRBV6-5 and TRBJ1-2; D may be TRBD1 (5 bases). This CDR3 contains 14 residues. V dropped 10 bases and J dropped 6 bases, with 21 bases sitting between them. Germline V gives CDR1 MNHEY, CDR2 SVGAGI. The DNA for the CDR3 is TGTGCCACCTCTCCGGGGGACGGGTCGAATGGCTACACCTTC. It encodes CATSPGDGSNGYTF.

The chain recombines TRBV7-9 with TRBJ1-4; D is ambiguous. Germline CDR1 reads SEHNR; CDR2 reads FQNEAQ (reference sequence). The CDR3 spans 14 residues. The V gene lost 6 bases and the J gene lost 7 bases, with 15 bases spanning the gap. The CDR3 bases are TGTGCCAGCAGAGGAGGCGGGTTCTCTGAAAAACTGTTTTTT. It encodes CASRGGGFSEKLFF.

At least ten counts were recorded for this clone. The CDR3 DNA reads as TGTGCCAGCAGCCCCTCTTCGAGGGTGGGAGCTTTCTTT. Amino acids: CASSPSSRVGAFF. The rearrangement joins TRBV14 to TRBJ1-1; D is unclear. This CDR3 spans 13 amino acids. The germline V gene has CDR1 SGHDN and CDR2 FVKESK. Trimming removed 4 bases from V and 10 bases from J, with 16 bases in between.